This TCR beta chain came from a study of CD8+CD57+ T cells in acquired aplastic anemia (dated by TCRdb to about 2018). For context, the study as a whole: A mean of roughly 3.2 ug of DNA, ranging from about 0.2 to 27.4 ug, was extracted from sorted CD4+ and CD8+ cells. The paper as a whole reports these results and caveats: Patients and healthy controls showed no significant difference in CD8+ Simpson's diversity (P=0.060). Roughly 31 CD8+ CDR3 sequences were shared between patients and controls but appeared highly expressed in patients and within their immunodominant clones.

On this clonotype itself: No antigen is known for it. There are no base qualities to consult, and no much larger clone falls within one base.

In the study, sorted CD4+ and CD8+ blood T cells from patients with severe aplastic anemia and from healthy subjects underwent deep sequencing of TCR repertoires. Ficoll-Paque density gradient centrifugation was used to isolate peripheral blood mononuclear cells. Before DNA extraction, CD4+ and CD8+ T cells were sorted with FACS or magnetic beads. Genomic DNA was used as template for profiling of TCR beta VDJ combinations and CDR3 sequences. TCR repertoire sequencing was run on an Illumina HiSeq 2000. The paper's data handling went like this. TRBV/TRBJ rearrangement plots, CDR3 size and DJ length profiles, and Simpson's diversity index were used to assess repertoires. The most abundant DNA sequence in the deep sequencing data was defined as the immunodominant clone. CDR3 amino acid sequences were screened for sharing across subjects and were compared with published repertoires and the VDJdb database. Through fastp at Q25 and MiXCR, TCRdb rebuilt clones from the public reads, retaining in-frame beta chains. Rows with one shared CDR3 protein collapse into an entry with the most common genes and DNA. The V and J calls come from TCRdb's annotation, not from the publication. In all, the sample holds under 350,000 distinct CDR3 sequences, and around 60% of those were seen once. In total, the top ten clones hold 8% of the sample.

V is pruned by 7 bases and J by 4 bases, leaving 9 bases of the junction without a gene match. Counted from cysteine to phenylalanine, this CDR3 has 14 amino acids. Only the CDR3 DNA stays, 42 bases, in frame from base 1. Reading the germline V gene gives CDR1 SQVTM and CDR2 ANQGSEA. The sample comprised sorted CD4+, CD8+, or CD8+CD57+ T cells (not recorded which) from PBMCs. This chain is built from TRBV29-1 and TRBJ2-2, and 7 junction bases match TRBD1. The source of this sequence is a human donor with severe aplastic anemia or a healthy control (not recorded which). The CDR3 region reads CSATEGQSTGELFF. The DNA sequence is TGCAGCGCGACCGAGGGACAGAGCACCGGGGAGCTGTTTTTT.